This entry lists 27 T cell receptor beta chains sequenced from one sample in a study of T cell responses to AZD1222 COVID-19 vaccine. Produced via immunoSEQ multiplex PCR; TCRdb's table is partial and in-frame only. This table has 110,000 or so clones, around 89% appearing once. This specimen was peripheral blood, taken 28 days after the second AZD1222 dose. All receptors come from an adult who received the AZD1222 COVID-19 vaccine.

The chain employs TRBV7-2 and TRBJ1-5; D gene uncertain. V lost 2 bases to trimming and J lost 3 bases, with 5 bases between them. The CDR3 extends over 13 amino acids. Germline CDR1 and CDR2: SGHTA and FQGNSA. CDR3 DNA: TGTGCCAGCAGCTTAAGGGACAATCAGCCCCAGCATTTT. Translated, it gives CASSLRDNQPQHF.

The V gene is TRBV6-2 or TRBV6-3, the J gene TRBJ2-7; 9 bases line up with TRBD1. The germline gives CDR1 MNHEY, CDR2 SVGEGT. The CDR3 is made up of 15 amino acids. V gave up 2 bases and J gave up 3 bases; unmatched junction bases: 5. CDR3 coding DNA: TGTGCCAGCAGTTACGGTCAGGACAGGGGCTACGAGCAGTACTTC. It translates to CASSYGQDRGYEQYF.

This clone has just one count. The chain recombines TRBV7-2 with TRBJ2-2; 8 bases fit TRBD1. Germline-derived CDR1 and CDR2 are SGHTA and FQGNSA. The CDR3 has 18 residues. The V gene end was trimmed by 2 bases and the J gene end by 2 bases; junction bases not matched to a gene: 10. Written as DNA, the CDR3 is TGTGCCAGCAGCTTAATCGCCGCGGGGACAGGCAACACCGGGGAGCTGTTTTTT. Its translation: CASSLIAAGTGNTGELFF. The complete variable domain, with remaining parts taken from reference TRBV7-2 and TRBJ2-2, reads GAGVSQSPSNKVTEKGKDVELRCDPISGHTALYWYRQSLGQGLEFLIYFQGNSAPDKSGLPSDRFSAERTGGSVSTLTIQRTQQEDSAVYLCASSLIAAGTGNTGELFFGEGSRLTVL.

CDR3 residues: CASIGGGAVGNEQFF. The CDR3 DNA sequence: TGCGCCAGCATCGGCGGGGGGGCCGTCGGGAATGAGCAGTTCTTC. This chain joins TRBV5-1 and TRBJ2-1; TRBD2 agrees at 9 bases. The CDR3 is made up of 15 amino acids. The germline gives CDR1 SGHRS, CDR2 YFSETQ. The V segment lost 6 bases and the J segment 7 bases; nucleotides outside the gene matches: 11.

V and J are TRBV6-2 or TRBV6-3 and TRBJ1-2, with TRBD1 matching 10 bases. With 5 bases clipped from V and 8 bases from J, the junction kept 11 bases outside the gene matches. CDR3 length: 15 amino acids. Germline V gene lookup returns CDR1 MNHEY and CDR2 SVGEGT. CDR3 in DNA: TGTGCCAGCAGTCCCGGACAGGGGGTTTTGCGAGGCTACACCTTC. This encodes CASSPGQGVLRGYTF.

This clone was detected once. V usage is TRBV2 and J usage is TRBJ2-7; 7 bases are a match to TRBD1. Per the germline V gene, CDR1 is SNHLY and CDR2 is FYNNEI. CDR3 length: 15 residues. V was pared by 7 bases and J by 2 bases, with 11 bases of the junction left unmatched. The DNA for the CDR3 is TGTGCCAGCAAATTGAGACAGGGAGTGCCCTACGAGCAGTACTTC. This translates into CASKLRQGVPYEQYF. Variable domain in full (rest from reference TRBV2 and TRBJ2-7): EPEVTQTPSHQVTQMGQEVILRCVPISNHLYFYWYRQILGQKVEFLVSFYNNEISEKSEIFDDQFSVERPDGSNFTLKIRSTKLEDSAMYFCASKLRQGVPYEQYFGPGTRLTVT.

In DNA, the CDR3 is TGCAGCGTTGAAGATCACCGAGGAAGCGAACTGTTTTTT. Its translation: CSVEDHRGSELFF. The rearrangement links TRBV29-1 to TRBJ1-4; D not certain. V dropped 0 bases and J dropped 12 bases, with 14 bases sitting between them. Germline CDR1 is SQVTM and CDR2 is ANQGSEA. CDR3 length: 13 amino acids.

The chain carries TRBV18 and TRBJ2-7; D is possibly TRBD1 (6 bases). With 6 bases removed from V and 3 bases from J, the gap between germline ends came to 15 bases. CDR3 length: 14 residues. Germline loops: CDR1 KGHSH, CDR2 LQKENI. CDR3 nucleotides: TGTGCCAGCTCTACCTCGGGACAAATCTACGAGCAGTACTTC. It yields the protein CASSTSGQIYEQYF.

This clone was counted a single time. V gene TRBV3-1 (or the pseudogene TRBV3-2) combines with J gene TRBJ1-1; D is perhaps TRBD1 (5 bases). The V end was cut by 1 base, the J end by 10 bases, with 19 bases between. CDR1 and CDR2 from the germline V gene are LGHDT and YNNKEL (reference sequence). The CDR3 has 15 amino acids. The CDR3 loop is CASSQGWGTFGGAFF. CDR3 sequence (DNA): TGTGCCAGCAGCCAAGGCTGGGGGACCTTTGGGGGAGCTTTCTTT.

The rearrangement links TRBV28 to TRBJ2-3; 9 bases match TRBD1. V shed 8 bases and J 12 bases; nucleotides not matched to a gene: 9. The CDR3 spans 12 residues. In germline, CDR1 is MDHEN, CDR2 SYDVKM. The CDR3 sequence is CASETTGGFQYF. CDR3 DNA: TGTGCCAGCGAAACGACAGGGGGTTTCCAGTATTTT.

The V call is TRBV10-1, the J call TRBJ1-5; a weak D match, TRBD1 (5 bases). CDR1 WNHNN and CDR2 SYGVQD come from the germline V gene (reference sequence). The V end was cut by 6 bases, the J end by 3 bases, with 9 bases between. The CDR3 sequence is 13 residues long. The CDR3, as DNA: TGCGCCAGCAGCGGGGGAAACAATCAGCCCCAGCATTTT. Its protein product is CASSGGNNQPQHF.

The chain combines TRBV5-5 with TRBJ2-5; D ambiguous. Germline V gene sequence: CDR1 SGHKS, CDR2 YYEKEE (reference sequence). Trimming took 2 bases from V and 3 from J, leaving 5 bases between them. CDR3 length equals 12 residues. CDR3 residues: CASSLMEETQYF. The CDR3, as DNA: TGTGCCAGCAGCTTAATGGAAGAGACCCAGTACTTC.

This chain links TRBV13 with TRBJ2-1, with D perhaps TRBD2 (6 bases). Trimming stripped 10 bases from V and 9 bases from J, with 16 bases between. Germline V gives CDR1 PRHDT, CDR2 FYEKMQ (reference sequence). The CDR3 is 12 amino acids. CDR3 loop: CATAVRRGEQFF. The CDR3 region has the DNA TGTGCCACCGCCGTCCGGAGGGGTGAGCAGTTCTTC.

The genes are TRBV10-2 and TRBJ2-1, with 9 positions matching TRBD1. Trimming removed 10 bases from V and 5 bases from J; junction bases left unmatched: 12. Germline CDR1 reads WSHSY; CDR2 reads SAAADI. This CDR3 spans 15 amino acids. This chain's CDR3 is CATQPPGTGNNEQFF. In DNA form, the CDR3 reads TGCGCCACCCAACCCCCCGGGACAGGGAACAATGAGCAGTTCTTC.

This rearrangement joins TRBV6-5 to TRBJ2-7, with D unclear. Germline V gene lookup returns CDR1 MNHEY and CDR2 SVGAGI. The CDR3 covers 13 residues. The V end lost 2 bases, the J end lost 1 base, and 6 bases lay between the germline ends. As DNA, the CDR3 is TGTGCCAGCAGTTACACCCCTTCCTACGAGCAGTACTTC. Translation: CASSYTPSYEQYF.

The V call is TRBV6-6, the J call TRBJ1-1, with D hard to call. CDR1 is MNHNY, CDR2 SVGAGI, per germline (reference sequence). The CDR3 sequence is 11 residues long. V was trimmed by 7 bases and J by 4 bases, leaving 7 bases between them. This CDR3 is CASTQTTEAFF. CDR3 sequence (DNA): TGTGCCAGCACCCAGACCACTGAAGCTTTCTTT.

The rearrangement joins TRBV7-2 to TRBJ1-6; 7 positions agree with TRBD1. J lost 8 bases, V lost 3 bases, and 1 base had no gene match. Germline V lookup: CDR1 SGHTA, CDR2 FQGNSA. There are 13 residues in the CDR3. The CDR3 reads CASSFQGDSPLHF. The CDR3 DNA sequence: TGTGCCAGCAGCTTCCAGGGGGATTCACCCCTCCACTTT.

V usage is TRBV28 and J usage is TRBJ2-1; D perhaps matches TRBD2 (5 bases). The CDR3 sequence is 14 residues long. The V and J ends lost 6 bases and 6 bases respectively, with 15 bases between them. Germline-derived CDR1 and CDR2 are MDHEN and SYDVKM. This chain's CDR3 is CASSQPTGVNEQFF. CDR3 in DNA: TGTGCCAGCAGCCAACCTACCGGGGTCAATGAGCAGTTCTTC.

This sequence joins TRBV29-1 and TRBJ2-7, with D uncertain. There are 18 residues in the CDR3. V was pared by 1 base and J by 0 bases, with 22 bases between. In germline, CDR1 is SQVTM, CDR2 ANQGSEA. The CDR3 DNA follows: TGCAGCGTTGAAGTCGAGGTTCGTCCGTTCTCCAACTCCTACGAGCAGTACTTC. Translation gives CSVEVEVRPFSNSYEQYF.

This clone has just one count. The chain recombines TRBV18 with TRBJ1-2; D unresolved. Germline V gene sequence: CDR1 KGHSH, CDR2 LQKENI. Trimming took off 3 bases at V and 4 bases at J, with 6 bases between the two ends. The CDR3 extends over 12 amino acids. The CDR3 coding sequence is TGTGCCAGCTCACCGGACTTCTATGGCTACACCTTC. Translated, it gives CASSPDFYGYTF.

The chain links TRBV28 to TRBJ2-7, with D possibly being TRBD2 (5 bases). The CDR3 runs 14 residues. The V end was cut by 5 bases, the J end by 3 bases, with 14 bases between. Germline loops: CDR1 MDHEN, CDR2 SYDVKM. This CDR3 is CASSVRGQRYEQYF. The CDR3 nucleotides are TGTGCCAGCAGTGTACGCGGGCAGCGCTACGAGCAGTACTTC.

In DNA, the CDR3 is TGCGCCAGCAGCCAACAAGGGGGGGGCTCCTACAATGAGCAGTTCTTC. It translates to CASSQQGGGSYNEQFF. The V and J genes are TRBV4-1 and TRBJ2-1; a weak D match, TRBD2 (7 bases). This CDR3 is built from 16 residues. Germline V gene data show CDR1 as MGHRA and CDR2 as YSYEKL. Trimming shortened V by 2 bases and J by 0 bases, and 11 bases separated the two germline ends.

This sequence joins TRBV19 and TRBJ1-3; D not resolved. Germline lookup yields CDR1 LNHDA and CDR2 SQIVND (reference sequence). V dropped 4 bases and J dropped 0 bases, with 13 bases sitting between them. The CDR3 spans 16 residues. The CDR3 sequence: CASSTPWASSGNTIYF. CDR3 DNA: TGTGCCAGTAGTACCCCGTGGGCGAGCTCTGGAAACACCATATATTTT.

V is TRBV5-6 and J is TRBJ2-3; D remains ambiguous. There are 13 residues in the CDR3. Between the trimmed V and J ends, which lost 1 base and 1 base, there was a span of 4 bases. The germline CDR1 and CDR2 sequences are SGHDT and YYEEEE. The CDR3 DNA reads as TGTGCCAGCAGCTTGTCTGGCACAGATACGCAGTATTTT. Encoded protein: CASSLSGTDTQYF.

The chain recombines TRBV20-1 with TRBJ2-2; no firm D call. Looked up from germline, CDR1 is DFQATT and CDR2 is SNEGSKA (reference sequence). The CDR3 contains 13 residues. The V end lost 3 bases, the J end lost 7 bases, and 12 bases lay between the germline ends. Here the CDR3 DNA reads TGCAGTGCTAGTAACAAAGCCGGCGGGGAGCTGTTTTTT. The encoded protein is CSASNKAGGELFF.

The chain combines TRBV28 with TRBJ1-4, with 10 bases matching TRBD1. CDR1 and CDR2 (germline): MDHEN, SYDVKM. This CDR3 is built from 15 residues. Trimming took 4 bases from V and 8 from J; bases not matched to a gene: 7. The CDR3 is CASSSGTGAGEKLFF. As DNA, the CDR3 is TGTGCCAGCAGTTCGGGGACAGGGGCTGGGGAAAAACTGTTTTTT.

This clone has at least ten counts. The rearrangement links TRBV19 to TRBJ1-4; 9 bases fit TRBD1. J gave up 10 bases and V 5 bases, and 8 bases lay outside the gene matches. Looked up from germline, CDR1 is LNHDA and CDR2 is SQIVND (reference sequence). This CDR3 is built from 14 residues. CDR3 bases: TGTGCCAGTAGTCTCACAGGGGGCCTAGGAAAACTGTTTTTT. It codes for CASSLTGGLGKLFF.